The 25 T cell receptor beta chains presented below share a single source sample, sequenced in a study of blood T cells in healthy people across ages. The use of a sample-barcoded 5' primer and a J-beta primer mix characterized a second PCR of roughly 7 to 11 cycles. TCRdb re-called the 5' RACE reads with MiXCR, one entry per CDR3 protein. The sample shows 780,000 or so distinct CDR3 sequences, 56% of them seen only once. The source material was blood. These TCRs come from a middle-aged man in good health.

The rearrangement joins TRBV11-3 to TRBJ2-3; no clear D. Per the germline V gene, CDR1 is SGHNT and CDR2 is YENEEA. The ends were cut back, 3 bases at V and 2 bases at J, with 15 bases in the middle. The CDR3 totals 16 residues. In DNA form, the CDR3 reads TGTGCCAGCAGCTTTTTTAGGTCCCCAAACACAGATACGCAGTATTTT. Amino acid sequence: CASSFFRSPNTDTQYF.

V is TRBV12-3 or TRBV12-4 and J is TRBJ2-1; 7 bases are a match to TRBD2. Trimming cost V 0 bases and J 5 bases; bases outside gene matches: 7. The CDR3 extends over 16 amino acids. CDR3 loop: CASSLALGTTNNEQFF. The CDR3 coding sequence is TGTGCCAGCAGTTTAGCGCTTGGGACTACTAACAATGAGCAGTTCTTC.

The rearrangement uses TRBV12-3 or TRBV12-4 and TRBJ1-4, with D perhaps matching TRBD1 (6 bases). Trimming cost V 3 bases and J 2 bases, with 10 bases left between them. The CDR3 consists of 15 residues. The CDR3 is CASSFWGPTNEKLFF. The CDR3 coding sequence is TGTGCCAGCAGTTTTTGGGGGCCCACTAATGAAAAACTGTTTTTT.

Only a few counts were recorded for this clonotype. This chain connects TRBV29-1 to TRBJ1-2; 8 bases fit TRBD1. The V gene's germline CDR1 is SQVTM and CDR2 ANQGSEA. The CDR3 loop spans 14 amino acids. Unmatched junction bases numbered 10, after V lost 8 bases and J lost 2 bases. Here the CDR3 DNA reads TGCAGCATTGGCGGACAGGGAGCGAACTATGGCTACACCTTC. Translation gives CSIGGQGANYGYTF.

The V call is TRBV5-1, the J call TRBJ2-7, with D perhaps TRBD2 (6 bases). With 4 bases removed from V and 7 bases from J, the gap between germline ends came to 15 bases. The CDR3 covers 13 residues. The V gene's germline CDR1 is SGHRS and CDR2 YFSETQ. The CDR3 DNA follows: TGCGCCAGCAGCGTGGAGATGGGGAGGGAGCAGTACTTC. This codes for CASSVEMGREQYF.

There are a few counts of this clonotype. The chain couples TRBV6-2 or TRBV6-3 to TRBJ1-2; D call uncertain. Germline V CDR1 and CDR2: MNHEY, SVGEGT. The CDR3 covers 12 residues. Trimming took off 6 bases at V and 0 bases at J, with 5 bases between the two ends. CDR3 bases: TGTGCCAGCAGCCGTGCTAACTATGGCTACACCTTC. Translated, it gives CASSRANYGYTF.

This clonotype was seen only a few times. The chain joins TRBV28 to TRBJ2-7; a weak D match, TRBD2 (6 bases). V was pared by 8 bases and J by 0 bases, with 11 bases between. This CDR3 contains 13 residues. Germline V gives CDR1 MDHEN, CDR2 SYDVKM. CDR3 nucleotide sequence: TGTGCCAGCGGAACCGGGAGCTCCTACGAGCAGTACTTC. Translating it yields CASGTGSSYEQYF.

In this sample, this clonotype turned up a few times. This sequence joins TRBV30 and TRBJ1-2; 7 bases line up with TRBD1. With 3 bases clipped from V and 0 bases from J, the junction kept 4 bases outside the gene matches. The germline CDR1 and CDR2 sequences are GTSNPN and SVGIG (reference sequence). CDR3 length: 14 residues. CDR3 in amino acids: CAWSPGTANYGYTF. The DNA for the CDR3 is TGTGCCTGGAGCCCTGGGACAGCTAACTATGGCTACACCTTC.

V is TRBV19 and J is TRBJ1-2; D may be TRBD1 (5 bases). Trimming took 3 bases from V and 2 from J, leaving 10 bases between them. The CDR3 sequence is 14 residues long. The V gene's germline CDR1 is LNHDA and CDR2 SQIVND (reference sequence). Written as DNA, the CDR3 is TGTGCCAGTAGTATCGTAACAGGAAACTATGGCTACACCTTC. It specifies CASSIVTGNYGYTF.

This clonotype was seen only a few times. V gene TRBV20-1 combines with J gene TRBJ2-5, with 11 positions matching TRBD2. This CDR3 comprises 14 residues. The germline CDR1 and CDR2 sequences are DFQATT and SNEGSKA (reference sequence). J was trimmed by 5 bases and V by 6 bases; bases with no gene match: 8. The CDR3 sequence is CSAPTSGVPETQYF. The CDR3 nucleotides are TGCAGTGCCCCGACTAGCGGGGTTCCTGAGACCCAGTACTTC.

V is TRBV5-5 and J is TRBJ1-5; maybe TRBD1 (5 bases). Trimming cost V 0 bases and J 1 base, with 14 bases left between them. This CDR3 spans 17 amino acids. Germline V gene data show CDR1 as SGHKS and CDR2 as YYEKEE (reference sequence). CDR3 nucleotide sequence: TGTGCCAGCAGCTTGGCCGGGGGTCCCTTGAGCAATCAGCCCCAGCATTTT. It yields the protein CASSLAGGPLSNQPQHF. Full variable domain (rest looked up from reference TRBV5-5 and TRBJ1-5): DAGVTQSPTHLIKTRGQQVTLRCSPISGHKSVSWYQQVLGQGPQFIFQYYEKEERGRGNFPDRFSARQFPNYSSELNVNALLLGDSALYLCASSLAGGPLSNQPQHFGDGTRLSIL.

The V gene is TRBV5-8, the J gene TRBJ2-7; D remains ambiguous. Matching the DNA end better, TRBJ2-5 makes the J call doubtful. Germline loops: CDR1 SGHTS, CDR2 YDEGEE. CDR3 length: 12 amino acids. The CDR3 here is CASSLWTETQYF. DNA of the CDR3: TGTGCCAGCAGCTTGTGGACGGAGACCCAGTACTTC.

In its sample, this clonotype was seen a few times. The chain carries TRBV5-1 and TRBJ2-3, with TRBD2 matching over 7 bases. The germline V gene encodes CDR1 SGHRS and CDR2 YFSETQ. V lost 4 bases, J lost 3 bases, and 8 bases stayed unmatched. This CDR3 comprises 15 residues. Written as DNA, the CDR3 is TGCGCCAGCAGCCAACTAGCGAGCGAAACAGATACGCAGTATTTT. It is translated as CASSQLASETDTQYF. Full variable domain (rest looked up from reference TRBV5-1 and TRBJ2-3): KAGVTQTPRYLIKTRGQQVTLSCSPISGHRSVSWYQQTPGQGLQFLFEYFSETQRNKGNFPGRFSGRQFSNSRSEMNVSTLELGDSALYLCASSQLASETDTQYFGPGTRLTVL.

The V gene is TRBV20-1, the J gene TRBJ2-3; D possibly corresponds to TRBD2 (6 bases). CDR3 length equals 14 residues. Germline loops: CDR1 DFQATT, CDR2 SNEGSKA (reference sequence). V lost 3 bases and J 1 base, leaving 11 bases between the germline ends. CDR3 bases: TGCAGTGCTAGCCCGGGACTTGGCACAGATACGCAGTATTTT. Translated: CSASPGLGTDTQYF.

The chain employs TRBV6-1 and TRBJ1-6; D remains unclear. The CDR3 covers 16 residues. The germline V and J ends were trimmed by 6 bases and 0 bases, with 12 bases remaining between them. In germline, CDR1 is MNHNS, CDR2 SASEGT. The CDR3 here is CASRDESVSYNSPLHF. The CDR3 coding sequence is TGTGCCAGCAGGGATGAGTCAGTCTCCTATAATTCACCCCTCCACTTT.

This clonotype appeared a few times. The chain combines TRBV29-1 with TRBJ2-7, with 7 positions matching TRBD1. The J segment lost 3 bases and the V segment lost 7 bases, leaving 9 bases of the junction unmatched. The CDR3 is 13 residues long. Germline V lookup: CDR1 SQVTM, CDR2 ANQGSEA. The CDR3 region is CSATKTGFYEQYF. The CDR3 DNA reads as TGCAGCGCCACAAAGACAGGGTTCTACGAGCAGTACTTC.

This chain connects TRBV6-1 to TRBJ2-1; TRBD1 matches at 7 bases. The CDR3 covers 14 residues. Germline CDR1 and CDR2: MNHNS and SASEGT. V was pared by 4 bases and J by 3 bases, with 3 bases of the junction left unmatched. The CDR3 sequence: CASSGQGYYNEQFF. In nucleotides, the CDR3 is TGTGCCAGCAGTGGACAGGGCTACTACAATGAGCAGTTCTTC.

The V gene is TRBV20-1, the J gene TRBJ2-3; D may be TRBD2 (6 bases). V was clipped by 3 bases and J by 2 bases, with 9 bases between them. The CDR3 sequence is 13 residues long. Germline assignment: CDR1 DFQATT and CDR2 SNEGSKA (reference sequence). This chain's CDR3 is CSASLLATDTQYF. The DNA for the CDR3 is TGCAGTGCTAGTCTACTAGCCACAGATACGCAGTATTTT.

This rearrangement joins TRBV12-3 or TRBV12-4 to TRBJ2-4; the match to TRBD2 covers 11 bases. The DNA end is a closer match to TRBJ2-7, so the J assignment may be wrong. The CDR3 contains 15 residues. CDR3 residues: CASSLGTSGHYEQYF. For the CDR3, the DNA is TGTGCCAGCAGTCTTGGGACTAGCGGCCACTACGAGCAGTACTTC.

V is TRBV10-3 and J is TRBJ1-4, with D perhaps TRBD1 (6 bases). The CDR3 runs 15 residues. Per germline, CDR1 ENHRY and CDR2 SYGVKD. The CDR3 DNA reads TGTGCTGCAATGGACAGCAACTTTCCAAATGAAAAACTGTTTTTT. This codes for CAAMDSNFPNEKLFF.

V gene TRBV11-3 combines with J gene TRBJ1-2; 10 nucleotides agree with TRBD1. V lost 3 bases to trimming and J lost 4 bases; unmatched junction nucleotides: 11. The CDR3 loop spans 17 amino acids. Per germline, CDR1 SGHNT and CDR2 YENEEA. The DNA for the CDR3 is TGTGCCAGCAGCTTCACCGGGACAGGGGAAGGAAGCTATGGCTACACCTTC. As protein: CASSFTGTGEGSYGYTF. Full variable domain (outside the CDR3, taken from reference TRBV11-3 and TRBJ1-2): EAGVVQSPRYKIIEKKQPVAFWCNPISGHNTLYWYLQNLGQGPELLIRYENEEAVDDSQLPKDRFSAERLKGVDSTLKIQPAELGDSAVYLCASSFTGTGEGSYGYTFGSGTRLTVV.

The rearrangement joins TRBV7-3 to TRBJ2-1; 7 nucleotides line up with TRBD1. V shed 1 base and J 6 bases; nucleotides not matched to a gene: 15. CDR1 and CDR2 from the germline V gene are SGHTA and FQGTGA. There are 18 residues in the CDR3. The CDR3 region has the DNA TGTGCCAGCAGCTTAAGGTCCCCGGGGACAGCTGTAGGCAATGAGCAGTTCTTC. As protein: CASSLRSPGTAVGNEQFF.

The rearrangement links TRBV20-1 to TRBJ2-7; 8 bases align to TRBD1. The tail of the sequence fits TRBJ2-5 better, so the J call may be wrong. Germline values: CDR1 DFQATT, CDR2 SNEGSKA (reference sequence). CDR3 length: 14 amino acids. CDR3 DNA sequence: TGCAGTGCTGTCGCCGGGACAGGACAAGAGACCCAGTACTTC. Translating it yields CSAVAGTGQETQYF.

The genes are TRBV6-5 and TRBJ2-1; maybe TRBD2 (5 bases). V was shortened by 6 bases and J by 12 bases, with 21 bases between the two germline ends. Germline CDR1 MNHEY, CDR2 SVGAGI. This CDR3 is 14 amino acids long. DNA for the CDR3: TGTGCCAGCAGAAATCAGGACGGCACGGGATGGCAGTTCTTC. Residues: CASRNQDGTGWQFF.

This chain connects TRBV10-2 to TRBJ2-5, with a tentative D call TRBD2 (6 bases). Trimming shortened V by 4 bases and J by 5 bases, and 8 bases separated the two germline ends. In germline, CDR1 is WSHSY, CDR2 SAAADI. There are 12 residues in the CDR3. The CDR3 loop reads CASSAGDETQYF. In DNA form, the CDR3 reads TGCGCCAGCAGTGCGGGGGATGAGACCCAGTACTTC.